Each of the 28 T cell receptor beta chains below was sequenced from the same sample in a study of T cells in Graves' hyperthyroidism and ophthalmopathy. The source material, RNA transcripts, was used to amplify TCR beta CDR3 regions. HTBI primers were the set used in a first-round RT-PCR of the TCR CDR3. Each CDR3 protein is one row after TCRdb ran MiXCR on the multiplex PCR reads. The sample carries approximately 360,000 distinct CDR3 sequences, about a sixth recorded once. Sample: blood. These receptors were collected from a woman in her late teens or twenties with Graves' hyperthyroidism that later progressed to Graves' ophthalmopathy.

This clonotype was found many times. J is TRBJ1-6 and V is TRBV18; D may be TRBD1 (5 bases). The CDR3 runs to 16 residues. The germline CDR1 and CDR2 sequences are KGHSH and LQKENI. Trimming took off 5 bases at V and 8 bases at J, with 19 bases between the two ends. CDR3 DNA sequence: TGTGCCAGCTCAGCTTCGGGACTTTTTTGGGATTCACCCCTCCACTTT. Translation gives CASSASGLFWDSPLHF.

This clonotype was counted many times. This sequence joins TRBV28 and TRBJ2-4; D is perhaps TRBD1 (5 bases). The germline CDR1 and CDR2 sequences are MDHEN and SYDVKM. Trimming removed 3 bases from V and 10 bases from J, with 7 bases in between. The CDR3 length is 11 residues. CDR3 DNA sequence: TGTGCCAGCAGTTTGAAGGGGATTCAGTACTTC. Its translation: CASSLKGIQYF.

This clonotype was observed at least ten times. V is TRBV20-1 and J is TRBJ2-3; 10 positions match TRBD2. Germline CDR1 DFQATT, CDR2 SNEGSKA (reference sequence). Trimming cost V 6 bases and J 6 bases; bases outside gene matches: 6. This CDR3 has 13 amino acids. The CDR3 sequence: CSAIAGGWDTQYF. The CDR3 nucleotides read TGCAGTGCCATAGCGGGAGGATGGGATACGCAGTATTTT.

There are many counts of this clonotype. The J gene is TRBJ2-5, the V gene TRBV11-3; weak D call: TRBD1 (5 bases). The CDR3 length is 13 residues. Germline lookup yields CDR1 SGHNT and CDR2 YENEEA. Trimming shortened V by 5 bases and J by 5 bases, and 12 bases separated the two germline ends. The CDR3: CASSNQGGETQYF. The CDR3 coding sequence is TGTGCCAGCAGCAACCAGGGTGGGGAGACCCAGTACTTC.

This clonotype appeared many times. This chain joins TRBV6-2 or TRBV6-3 and TRBJ2-3; TRBD1 aligns across 7 bases. The junction had 7 bases not matched to a gene; V was cut back by 9 bases and J by 1 base. The CDR3 is 14 residues long. Germline V lookup: CDR1 MNHEY, CDR2 SVGEGT. The CDR3 DNA reads as TGTGCCAGTAACAGGGGAATTCGCACAGATACGCAGTATTTT. Encoded protein: CASNRGIRTDTQYF.

This clonotype occurred many times. V usage is TRBV6-2 or TRBV6-3 and J usage is TRBJ2-1; D remains ambiguous. In germline, CDR1 is MNHEY, CDR2 SVGEGT. CDR3 length: 12 residues. Trimming pared 5 bases from V and 15 bases from J, leaving 17 bases between. CDR3 in DNA: TGTGCCAGCAGTAAAGGGTCACCCCTTGCGTTCTTC. This sequence encodes CASSKGSPLAFF.

In its sample, this clonotype was seen once. This rearrangement joins TRBV7-2 to TRBJ1-1; no reliable D call. The CDR3 is 13 residues long. Germline V gene sequence: CDR1 SGHTA, CDR2 FQGNSA. Trimming removed 4 bases at V and 1 base at J, with 7 bases between. Written as DNA, the CDR3 is TGTGCCAGCAGCTCACAGCGGAACACTGAAGCTTTCTTT. As protein: CASSSQRNTEAFF.

This clonotype has ten or more counts. This chain uses TRBV28 with TRBJ1-2; D not certain. CDR3 size: 13 residues. Trimming pared 2 bases from V and 1 base from J, leaving 5 bases between. Germline CDR1 is MDHEN and CDR2 is SYDVKM. The CDR3 is CASSLRNNYGYTF. CDR3 sequence (DNA): TGTGCCAGCAGTTTACGAAATAACTATGGCTACACCTTC.

This clonotype was detected many times. The gene calls are TRBV28 and TRBJ1-4; D is uncertain. V lost 3 bases and J lost 8, with 7 bases in between. The germline V gene encodes CDR1 MDHEN and CDR2 SYDVKM. The length of the CDR3 is 12 residues. CDR3 coding DNA: TGTGCCAGCAGTTTCCGCGGCGAAAAACTGTTTTTT. Its protein product is CASSFRGEKLFF.

This chain links TRBV28 with TRBJ1-5; TRBD1 is a possible D gene (6 bases). This CDR3 has 16 amino acids. Germline CDR1 MDHEN, CDR2 SYDVKM. V was trimmed by 2 bases and J by 3 bases, leaving 14 bases between them. The CDR3 sequence is CASSLMSGVFNQPQHF. As DNA, the CDR3 is TGTGCCAGCAGTTTAATGTCAGGGGTTTTCAATCAGCCCCAGCATTTT.

This clonotype appeared many times. This chain joins TRBV7-3 and TRBJ2-5, with D possibly TRBD2 on 6 matching bases. The germline V and J ends were trimmed by 3 bases and 4 bases, with 18 bases remaining between them. Germline loops: CDR1 SGHTA, CDR2 FQGTGA. The CDR3 totals 16 residues. In DNA form, the CDR3 reads TGTGCCAGCAGCTTGAACCCGGGAGTCAGAACAGAGACCCAGTACTTC. Its protein product is CASSLNPGVRTETQYF.

The chain is built from TRBV2 and TRBJ2-5, with 10 bases aligning to TRBD2. Trimming cost V 7 bases and J 7 bases; bases outside gene matches: 9. Germline-derived CDR1 and CDR2 are SNHLY and FYNNEI. The CDR3 is made up of 14 amino acids. CDR3 protein: CASTGLAEVGTQYF. CDR3 nucleotides: TGTGCCAGCACTGGACTAGCGGAGGTGGGGACCCAGTACTTC.

This clonotype was seen many times. This chain joins TRBV6-1 and TRBJ2-1; 8 bases fit TRBD1. The CDR3 is 19 amino acids. Germline assignment: CDR1 MNHNS and CDR2 SASEGT. The J segment lost 4 bases and the V segment lost 7 bases, leaving 21 bases of the junction unmatched. DNA of the CDR3: TGTGCCAGCACCTCGACAGGGGCAGGGGGCACGACTAGGTACAATGAGCAGTTCTTC. Translation gives CASTSTGAGGTTRYNEQFF.

At least ten counts were recorded for this clonotype. The rearrangement joins TRBV28 to TRBJ2-1; 8 nucleotides align to TRBD1. This CDR3 spans 14 amino acids. Germline CDR1 is MDHEN and CDR2 is SYDVKM. V lost 5 bases to trimming and J lost 15 bases; unmatched junction nucleotides: 15. The DNA of the CDR3 is TGTGCCAGCAGTCCCCACCCGTACGGACAGGGTTGGTTCTTC. This gives the protein CASSPHPYGQGWFF. Variable domain in full (rest from reference TRBV28 and TRBJ2-1): DVKVTQSSRYLVKRTGEKVFLECVQDMDHENMFWYRQDPGLGLRLIYFSYDVKMKEKGDIPEGYSVSREKKERFSLILESASTNQTSMYLCASSPHPYGQGWFFGPGTRLTVL.

This clonotype was picked up many times. The chain couples TRBV28 to TRBJ1-3, with D tentatively TRBD1 (5 bases). CDR1 is MDHEN, CDR2 SYDVKM, per germline. Trimming took 8 bases from V and 0 from J, leaving 14 bases between them. The CDR3 totals 15 residues. The CDR3 DNA reads TGTGCCAGCCGGATCGGTGGGGGCTCTGGAAACACCATATATTTT. It yields the protein CASRIGGGSGNTIYF.

This clonotype was detected a few times. The CDR3 bases are TGTGCCAGCAGACCTGAGGGGTTGAACACTGAAGCTTTCTTT. Its translation: CASRPEGLNTEAFF. The gene calls are TRBV28 and TRBJ1-1; weak D call: TRBD1 (5 bases). The CDR3 is 14 amino acids. Deletions cut 6 bases from V and 0 bases from J, with 11 bases between. The germline V gene has CDR1 MDHEN and CDR2 SYDVKM. The variable domain in full, with the rest retrieved from reference TRBV28 and TRBJ1-1, is DVKVTQSSRYLVKRTGEKVFLECVQDMDHENMFWYRQDPGLGLRLIYFSYDVKMKEKGDIPEGYSVSREKKERFSLILESASTNQTSMYLCASRPEGLNTEAFFGQGTRLTVV.

This clonotype was counted ten times or more. The chain couples TRBV11-2 to TRBJ2-5; 7 bases are shared with TRBD2. V trimming: 1 base; J trimming: 5 bases; junction bases outside the gene matches: 7. Germline V CDR1 and CDR2: SGHAT, FQNNGV. The CDR3 has 15 residues. This chain's CDR3 is CASSLVAGGGETQYF. The CDR3 DNA follows: TGTGCCAGCAGCTTAGTAGCGGGTGGAGGGGAGACCCAGTACTTC. The variable domain in full, completed from reference TRBV11-2 and TRBJ2-5, reads EAGVAQSPRYKIIEKRQSVAFWCNPISGHATLYWYQQILGQGPKLLIQFQNNGVVDDSQLPKDRFSAERLKGVDSTLKIQPAKLEDSAVYLCASSLVAGGGETQYFGPGTRLLVL.

This clonotype was detected many times. This rearrangement joins TRBV20-1 to TRBJ2-2; no definite D call. V was shortened by 5 bases and J by 5 bases, with 18 bases between the two germline ends. Germline-derived CDR1 and CDR2 are DFQATT and SNEGSKA (reference sequence). This CDR3 is built from 15 residues. The CDR3 reads CSASGRRVGTGELFF. CDR3 nucleotides: TGCAGTGCTTCCGGGCGACGAGTTGGGACCGGGGAGCTGTTTTTT.

The chain joins TRBV5-4 to TRBJ2-7; TRBD1 agrees at 9 bases. The ends lost 4 bases at V and 4 bases at J; junction bases unmatched: 9. Germline values: CDR1 SGHNT, CDR2 YYREEE (reference sequence). The CDR3 is made up of 15 amino acids. CDR3 sequence: CASSVRTGAYYEQYF. CDR3 bases: TGTGCCAGCAGCGTTCGGACAGGGGCTTATTACGAGCAGTACTTC.

This clonotype was observed many times. The gene calls are TRBV5-1 and TRBJ2-7; D call uncertain. V was trimmed by 1 base and J by 0 bases, leaving 11 bases between them. CDR1 and CDR2 from the germline V gene are SGHRS and YFSETQ. The CDR3 sequence is 15 residues long. The CDR3 DNA follows: TGCGCCAGCAGCTTGCTCGAGATGAGCTCCTACGAGCAGTACTTC. Translated: CASSLLEMSSYEQYF.

Turning to this clonotype: One end of the junction does not line up with germline, which may come from a read error. V gene TRBV4-3 combines with J gene TRBJ2-2; 7 bases match TRBD2. In germline, CDR1 is LGHNA, CDR2 YSLEER. The CDR3 is 16 amino acids. In nucleotides, the CDR3 is TGCGCCAGCAGCCAAGGACTAGCATCGAATACCGGGGAGCTGTTTTTT. Translating gives CASSQGLASNTGELFF.

Worth noting for this clonotype: Being one base from a much bigger clone, this may be a read error. DNA of the CDR3: TGTGCCATCAGCTCCGCCGGGACGGGGATCTACGAGCAGTACTTC. Translated: CAISSAGTGIYEQYF. V usage is TRBV28 and J usage is TRBJ2-7; D tentatively fits TRBD1 or TRBD2 (5 bases each). This CDR3 region has 15 residues. Trimming left V 10 bases short and J 3 bases short, with 22 bases between. Germline CDR1 reads MDHEN; CDR2 reads SYDVKM.

V gene TRBV20-1 combines with J gene TRBJ2-7; D is unresolved. V lost 4 bases to trimming and J lost 2 bases, with 12 bases between them. CDR3 size: 13 residues. The germline V gene has CDR1 DFQATT and CDR2 SNEGSKA (reference sequence). CDR3 coding DNA: TGCAGTGCTACCTCGGGTGCTACCTACGAGCAGTACTTC. The encoded protein is CSATSGATYEQYF.

This clonotype was detected many times. The chain uses TRBV28 and TRBJ1-1; D remains ambiguous. Trimming stripped 5 bases from V and 0 bases from J, with 10 bases between. The germline gives CDR1 MDHEN, CDR2 SYDVKM. CDR3 length: 14 residues. CDR3 sequence reads: CASSPLALNTEAFF. Written as DNA, the CDR3 is TGTGCCAGCAGTCCACTGGCTCTGAACACTGAAGCTTTCTTT.

As to this clonotype: This may be a read error, as it is one base from a much larger clone. The rearrangement uses TRBV3-1 and TRBJ1-4; 8 nucleotides align to TRBD1. Trimming at V came to 4 bases and at J to 8 bases, leaving 6 bases not matched to a gene. CDR1 LGHDT and CDR2 YNNKEL come from the germline V gene (reference sequence). There are 14 residues in the CDR3. CDR3 in amino acids: CASSPGQDVEKLFF. DNA of the CDR3: TGTGCCAGCAGCCCGGGACAGGATGTGGAAAAACTGTTTTTT.

There are a few counts of this clonotype. The gene calls are TRBV29-1 and TRBJ2-7; D unresolved. The germline CDR1 and CDR2 sequences are SQVTM and ANQGSEA. With 3 bases removed from V and 3 bases from J, the gap between germline ends came to 12 bases. The CDR3 is 13 amino acids. The CDR3, as DNA: TGCAGCGTTGAGTCTACCGGGCTCTACGAGCAGTACTTC. Protein sequence: CSVESTGLYEQYF.

The table lists this clonotype with many counts. V gene TRBV2 combines with J gene TRBJ2-3; 7 bases line up with TRBD1. V trimming: 6 bases; J trimming: 1 base; junction bases outside the gene matches: 16. This CDR3 comprises 18 residues. The V gene's germline CDR1 is SNHLY and CDR2 FYNNEI. CDR3 in amino acids: CASRLDRDTYAGTDTQYF. The CDR3, as DNA: TGTGCCAGCAGACTTGACAGGGATACCTACGCCGGCACAGATACGCAGTATTTT. Filled out from reference TRBV2 and TRBJ2-3, the complete variable domain reads EPEVTQTPSHQVTQMGQEVILRCVPISNHLYFYWYRQILGQKVEFLVSFYNNEISEKSEIFDDQFSVERPDGSNFTLKIRSTKLEDSAMYFCASRLDRDTYAGTDTQYFGPGTRLTVL.

This clonotype was seen many times. This chain joins TRBV2 and TRBJ2-1, with unresolved D. The CDR3 totals 13 residues. V gave up 6 bases and J gave up 5 bases, with 11 bases separating them. CDR1 SNHLY and CDR2 FYNNEI come from the germline V gene. The chain's CDR3 is CASRLTEHNEQFF. The CDR3 bases are TGTGCCAGCAGACTAACAGAACACAATGAGCAGTTCTTC. Drawing the rest from reference TRBV2 and TRBJ2-1, the complete variable domain is EPEVTQTPSHQVTQMGQEVILRCVPISNHLYFYWYRQILGQKVEFLVSFYNNEISEKSEIFDDQFSVERPDGSNFTLKIRSTKLEDSAMYFCASRLTEHNEQFFGPGTRLTVL.